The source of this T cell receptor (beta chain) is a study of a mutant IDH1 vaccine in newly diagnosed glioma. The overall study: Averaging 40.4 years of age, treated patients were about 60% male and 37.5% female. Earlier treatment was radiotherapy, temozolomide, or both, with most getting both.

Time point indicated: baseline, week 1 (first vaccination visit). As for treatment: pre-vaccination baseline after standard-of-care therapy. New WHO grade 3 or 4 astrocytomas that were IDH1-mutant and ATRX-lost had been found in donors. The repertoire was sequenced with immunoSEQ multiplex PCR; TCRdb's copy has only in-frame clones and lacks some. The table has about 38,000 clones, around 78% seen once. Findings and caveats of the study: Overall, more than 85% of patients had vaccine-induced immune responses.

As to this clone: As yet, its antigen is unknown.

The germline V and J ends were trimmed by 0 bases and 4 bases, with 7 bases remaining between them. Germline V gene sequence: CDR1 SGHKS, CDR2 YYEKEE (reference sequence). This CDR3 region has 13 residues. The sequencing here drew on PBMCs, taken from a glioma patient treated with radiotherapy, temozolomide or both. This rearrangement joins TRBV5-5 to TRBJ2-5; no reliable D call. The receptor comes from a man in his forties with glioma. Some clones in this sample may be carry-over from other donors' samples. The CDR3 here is CASSLDWGETQYF. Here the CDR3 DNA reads TGTGCCAGCAGCTTGGATTGGGGAGAGACCCAGTACTTC.